Sequencing of this TCR beta chain was carried out in a study of cytomegalovirus exposure and HLA in healthy donors. Overall study results and limits: Evidence from a later analysis indicated that most CMV-associated TCR beta chains looked HLA-restricted.

A multiplex PCR was run with 60 Vbeta primers and 13 Jbeta primers. Sequencing used immunoSEQ multiplex PCR; TCRdb keeps in-frame clones, though not all of them. Found here are under 150,000 clones, about 85% of them singletons; the top ten hold under 2%. Per the germline V gene, CDR1 is MRHNA and CDR2 is SNTAGT. This CDR3 spans 18 amino acids. V lost 2 bases, J lost 1 base, and 9 bases stayed unmatched. This clone showed up just once. Its antigen remains unknown. All the people who gave samples were healthy bone marrow donors. Source material: PBMCs. The sequence was obtained from a boy younger than 18 in good health and CMV-seronegative. The chain uses TRBV6-4 and TRBJ1-5; TRBD1 matches 9 bases. CDR3 DNA: TGTGCCAGCAGTGACAAAGACAGGGGGAGCGAGAGCAATCAGCCCCAGCATTTT. Translated: CASSDKDRGSESNQPQHF.